The T cell receptor (beta chain) under discussion was sequenced for a study of beta chain features in type 1 diabetes. Regarding the study as a whole: Moderate but significant shortening of TCRB CDR3s was recorded in all four CD4+ subsets from Type 1 diabetes patients. Fewer junction insertions and more nucleotide deletions appeared in type 1 diabetes patients.

As for this clone: The antigen is not known.

Of the isolated RNA, all was reverse transcribed, and so the sequenced material was expressed TCRB transcripts. Clones were read by immunoSEQ multiplex PCR, and TCRdb kept only the in-frame ones, dropping some. The repertoire consists of 300,000 to 350,000 clones, with roughly 13% occurring once and the leading ten covering 0.015%. The CDR3 length is 14 residues. In germline, CDR1 is MDHEN, CDR2 SYDVKM. Trimming at V came to 7 bases and at J to 1 base, leaving 7 bases not matched to a gene. This receptor was obtained from a woman aged 18-30 years with type 1 diabetes. Sequences were obtained from naive CD4+ T cells from blood. The chain has TRBV28 and TRBJ2-7, with 7 bases lining up with TRBD2. CDR3 loop: CASTLGGRSYEQYF. CDR3 nucleotides: TGTGCCAGCACCCTGGGGGGGAGGTCCTACGAGCAGTACTTC.